The present T cell receptor (beta chain) was sequenced within a study of blood T cell repertoires in COVID-19. For the study at large: Acute and convalescent COVID-19 specimens originated in the United States, Italy and Spain.

The method was immunoSEQ multiplex PCR; TCRdb's version includes in-frame clones alone and lacks a portion of them. Of 380,000 or so clones detected, about 90% appear once; the ten largest clones hold under 1.5%. V lost 1 base and J 1 base, leaving 11 bases between the germline ends. Germline V gene lookup returns CDR1 SGHVS and CDR2 FQNEAQ. The CDR3 contains 16 residues. Participant age was about 18 to 89 years, and participants resided in 25 or so US areas. The chain combines TRBV7-8 with TRBJ1-5; D may be TRBD1 (5 bases). The origin of this receptor is a man aged 30 to 45 who had recovered from COVID-19. The sequencing sample was made of PBMCs or T cells enriched from blood (not recorded which). The chain's CDR3 is CASSLVGRGSNQPQHF. As DNA, the CDR3 is TGTGCCAGCAGCTTAGTTGGAAGGGGCAGCAATCAGCCCCAGCATTTT.